Listed below are T cell receptor beta chains from one sample, sequenced in a study of CD4 T cells in relation to SARS-CoV-2 and coronaviruses. Only in-frame clones appear in the TCRdb table, and some are missing; sequencing was by immunoSEQ multiplex PCR. Here the sample spans some 43,000 clones, roughly four fifths being singletons. These receptors' targets are unknown. Sequenced material: naive CD4+ T cells from PBMCs, cultured in vitro. The receptors derive from an adult with COVID-19. The CDR3 runs from the conserved cysteine through the conserved F or W. A D gene is named only where the DNA matches it firmly. Rows may omit the clone size; those that give it use once, few, many or a size class.

j_call: TRBJ2-3; clone_size: few; d_call: TRBD2; v_call: TRBV4-3; cdr3_aa: CASSQEVAGGLDTQYF; cdr3_nt: TGCGCCAGCAGCCAAGAGGTAGCGGGAGGGCTCGATACGCAGTATTTT
j_call: TRBJ2-2; clone_size: NA; d_call: NA; v_call: TRBV30; cdr3_aa: CAWTNPRTLPAVELFF; cdr3_nt: TGTGCCTGGACGAACCCCAGGACCCTACCCGCAGTGGAGCTGTTTTTT
j_call: TRBJ2-2; clone_size: NA; d_call: TRBD2; v_call: TRBV5-1; cdr3_aa: CASSSGPSGTTTGELFF; cdr3_nt: TGCGCCAGCAGCTCTGGACCTAGCGGAACAACTACCGGGGAGCTGTTTTTT
j_call: TRBJ2-7; clone_size: NA; d_call: TRBD2; v_call: TRBV13; cdr3_aa: CASCPSGSYEQYF; cdr3_nt: TGTGCCAGCTGTCCTAGCGGGAGCTACGAGCAGTACTTC
j_call: TRBJ2-2; clone_size: NA; d_call: NA; v_call: TRBV9; cdr3_aa: CASSSRGGGNTGELFF; cdr3_nt: TGTGCCAGCAGCTCCCGAGGAGGGGGCAACACCGGGGAGCTGTTTTTT
j_call: TRBJ2-7; clone_size: NA; d_call: TRBD2; v_call: TRBV6-5; cdr3_aa: CASSYSSGSYEQYF; cdr3_nt: TGTGCCAGCAGTTACTCTAGCGGGTCCTACGAGCAGTACTTC
j_call: TRBJ1-5; clone_size: once; d_call: NA; v_call: TRBV27; cdr3_aa: CASSPVAAPASYSNQPQHF; cdr3_nt: TGTGCCAGCAGTCCCGTGGCCGCTCCGGCCTCGTATAGCAATCAGCCCCAGCATTTT
j_call: TRBJ2-1; clone_size: NA; d_call: NA; v_call: TRBV4-3; cdr3_aa: CASSQDRGPNNEQFF; cdr3_nt: TGCGCCAGCAGCCAAGATAGGGGACCAAACAATGAGCAGTTCTTC
j_call: TRBJ2-1; clone_size: NA; d_call: TRBD2; v_call: TRBV7-6; cdr3_aa: CASSLVWTSGSSYNEQFF; cdr3_nt: TGTGCCAGCAGCTTAGTTTGGACTAGCGGGAGCTCCTACAATGAGCAGTTCTTC
j_call: TRBJ2-7; clone_size: NA; d_call: TRBD2; v_call: TRBV28; cdr3_aa: CASSSQTLAGVIYEQYF; cdr3_nt: TGTGCCAGCAGTTCCCAAACTCTAGCGGGAGTCATCTACGAGCAGTACTTC
j_call: TRBJ1-2; clone_size: few; d_call: NA; v_call: TRBV5-1; cdr3_aa: CASSLGQNYGYTF; cdr3_nt: TGCGCCAGCAGCTTGGGTCAGAACTATGGCTACACCTTC
j_call: TRBJ2-2; clone_size: NA; d_call: NA; v_call: TRBV2; cdr3_aa: CASSGDGGELFF; cdr3_nt: TGTGCCAGCAGTGGAGACGGCGGGGAGCTGTTTTTT
j_call: TRBJ1-2; clone_size: NA; d_call: NA; v_call: TRBV10-1; cdr3_aa: CASNNSEGYTF; cdr3_nt: TGCGCCAGCAATAATTCGGAGGGCTACACCTTC
j_call: TRBJ1-2; clone_size: NA; d_call: TRBD1; v_call: TRBV7-9; cdr3_aa: CASRGTGGFEGTF; cdr3_nt: TGTGCCAGCAGAGGGACAGGGGGCTTCGAAGGGACCTTC
j_call: TRBJ2-1; clone_size: NA; d_call: TRBD2; v_call: TRBV10-3; cdr3_aa: CAINQASGLNEQFF; cdr3_nt: TGTGCCATCAACCAGGCTAGCGGGCTCAATGAGCAGTTCTTC
j_call: TRBJ2-2; clone_size: NA; d_call: TRBD2; v_call: TRBV11-2; cdr3_aa: CASSLNQGLAGGELFF; cdr3_nt: TGTGCCAGCAGCTTAAACCAGGGACTAGCCGGCGGGGAGCTGTTTTTT
j_call: TRBJ1-6; clone_size: NA; d_call: TRBD1; v_call: TRBV6-1; cdr3_aa: CASSVLDRGDNSPLHF; cdr3_nt: TGTGCCAGCAGTGTCCTGGACAGGGGTGATAATTCACCCCTCCACTTT
j_call: TRBJ1-5; clone_size: NA; d_call: NA; v_call: TRBV6-5; cdr3_aa: CASSYLQSNQPQHF; cdr3_nt: TGTGCCAGCAGTTACCTACAGAGCAATCAGCCCCAGCATTTT
j_call: TRBJ2-7; clone_size: NA; d_call: NA; v_call: TRBV3-1/TRBV3-2; cdr3_aa: CASAPARGPYEQYF; cdr3_nt: TGTGCCAGCGCACCTGCGCGGGGCCCCTACGAGCAGTACTTC
j_call: TRBJ1-3; clone_size: NA; d_call: TRBD1; v_call: TRBV10-3; cdr3_aa: CAIQGQSSGNTIYF; cdr3_nt: TGTGCCATCCAGGGACAGAGCTCTGGAAACACCATATATTTT
j_call: TRBJ2-7; clone_size: NA; d_call: TRBD2; v_call: TRBV2; cdr3_aa: CASSRDSPTSGNYEQYF; cdr3_nt: TGTGCCAGCAGCCGTGACTCACCTACTAGCGGGAACTACGAGCAGTACTTC
j_call: TRBJ2-1; clone_size: NA; d_call: TRBD1; v_call: TRBV6-4; cdr3_aa: CASRPTGNLYNEQFF; cdr3_nt: TGTGCCAGCAGACCGACAGGGAATCTGTACAATGAGCAGTTCTTC
j_call: TRBJ2-2; clone_size: NA; d_call: TRBD1; v_call: TRBV5-4; cdr3_aa: CASSLGTGTVTGELFF; cdr3_nt: TGTGCCAGCAGCTTGGGCACTGGGACAGTCACCGGGGAGCTGTTTTTT
j_call: TRBJ1-6; clone_size: NA; d_call: NA; v_call: TRBV14; cdr3_aa: CASSLEAALHF; cdr3_nt: TGTGCCAGCAGTCTGGAGGCTGCCCTCCACTTT
j_call: TRBJ1-3; clone_size: few; d_call: NA; v_call: TRBV4-1; cdr3_aa: CASSQQGPSGNTIYF; cdr3_nt: TGCGCCAGCAGCCAACAAGGGCCCTCTGGAAACACCATATATTTT
j_call: TRBJ2-1; clone_size: NA; d_call: NA; v_call: TRBV7-9; cdr3_aa: CASSWVGRSYNEQFF; cdr3_nt: TGTGCCAGCAGCTGGGTGGGGCGCTCCTACAATGAGCAGTTCTTC
j_call: TRBJ2-1; clone_size: NA; d_call: NA; v_call: TRBV5-1; cdr3_aa: CASSLGAHNEQFF; cdr3_nt: TGCGCCAGCAGCCTCGGCGCGCACAATGAGCAGTTCTTC
j_call: TRBJ2-3; clone_size: NA; d_call: TRBD1; v_call: TRBV29-1; cdr3_aa: CSVVNHGQGGLYF; cdr3_nt: TGCAGCGTCGTCAATCACGGACAGGGAGGTCTGTATTTT
j_call: TRBJ2-5; clone_size: NA; d_call: NA; v_call: TRBV9; cdr3_aa: CASSVAGDETQYF; cdr3_nt: TGTGCCAGCAGCGTAGCGGGAGACGAGACCCAGTACTTC
j_call: TRBJ1-6; clone_size: NA; d_call: NA; v_call: TRBV5-5; cdr3_aa: CASSVRPTVNSPLHF; cdr3_nt: TGTGCCAGCAGCGTCCGTCCCACCGTCAATTCACCCCTCCACTTT
j_call: TRBJ1-6; clone_size: NA; d_call: TRBD1; v_call: TRBV27; cdr3_aa: CASSSRGPVSPLHF; cdr3_nt: TGTGCCAGCAGTTCCAGGGGGCCGGTTTCACCCCTCCACTTT
j_call: TRBJ2-7; clone_size: few; d_call: TRBD2; v_call: TRBV6-6; cdr3_aa: CASSSGTSGRPLYNYEQYF; cdr3_nt: TGTGCCAGCAGCTCCGGGACTAGCGGGAGGCCCCTGTATAACTACGAGCAGTACTTC
j_call: TRBJ2-5; clone_size: NA; d_call: TRBD2; v_call: TRBV6-5; cdr3_aa: CASSSRTSGIETQYF; cdr3_nt: TGTGCCAGCAGTTCTCGGACTAGCGGGATTGAGACCCAGTACTTC
j_call: TRBJ2-1; clone_size: NA; d_call: NA; v_call: TRBV2; cdr3_aa: CASSESFTTQFF; cdr3_nt: TGTGCCAGCAGTGAGTCGTTTACAACGCAGTTCTTC
j_call: TRBJ1-5; clone_size: once; d_call: TRBD1; v_call: TRBV18; cdr3_aa: CASSVTGANQPQHF; cdr3_nt: TGTGCCAGCTCCGTAACAGGGGCCAATCAGCCCCAGCATTTT
j_call: TRBJ2-2; clone_size: medium-sized; d_call: TRBD1; v_call: TRBV3-1/TRBV3-2; cdr3_aa: CASSLDRVDTGELFF; cdr3_nt: TGTGCCAGCAGCCTAGACAGGGTCGACACCGGGGAGCTGTTTTTT
j_call: TRBJ2-7; clone_size: few; d_call: NA; v_call: TRBV5-6; cdr3_aa: CASSHLQRAFYEQYF; cdr3_nt: TGTGCCAGCAGCCACCTGCAGCGGGCCTTCTACGAGCAGTACTTC
j_call: TRBJ2-1; clone_size: NA; d_call: TRBD2; v_call: TRBV6-2/TRBV6-3; cdr3_aa: CASSYTRLARDNEQFF; cdr3_nt: TGTGCCAGCAGTTACACGCGACTAGCGAGAGACAATGAGCAGTTCTTC
j_call: TRBJ2-7; clone_size: NA; d_call: NA; v_call: TRBV9; cdr3_aa: CASSVDGSSYEQYF; cdr3_nt: TGTGCCAGCAGCGTAGACGGGAGCTCCTACGAGCAGTACTTC
j_call: TRBJ2-1; clone_size: NA; d_call: NA; v_call: TRBV6-5; cdr3_aa: CASRKDTKVGEQFF; cdr3_nt: TGTGCCAGCAGAAAAGACACCAAGGTTGGTGAGCAGTTCTTC
j_call: TRBJ1-5; clone_size: few; d_call: TRBD1; v_call: TRBV2; cdr3_aa: CASRGTGGLNQPQHF; cdr3_nt: TGTGCCAGCAGGGGGACAGGGGGTCTCAATCAGCCCCAGCATTTT
j_call: TRBJ2-7; clone_size: NA; d_call: NA; v_call: TRBV29-1; cdr3_aa: CSVASSRYEQYF; cdr3_nt: TGCAGCGTTGCGTCCAGCCGCTACGAGCAGTACTTC
j_call: TRBJ2-3; clone_size: NA; d_call: TRBD1; v_call: TRBV7-9; cdr3_aa: CASSSDRDRTDTQYF; cdr3_nt: TGTGCCAGCAGCTCTGACAGGGATCGCACAGATACGCAGTATTTT
j_call: TRBJ2-7; clone_size: NA; d_call: NA; v_call: TRBV5-1; cdr3_aa: CASSGDWPEQYF; cdr3_nt: TGCGCCAGCAGCGGGGACTGGCCGGAGCAGTACTTC
j_call: TRBJ1-2; clone_size: NA; d_call: NA; v_call: TRBV27; cdr3_aa: CASSRNSIYNYGYTF; cdr3_nt: TGTGCCAGCAGCCGTAACAGCATTTATAACTATGGCTACACCTTC
j_call: TRBJ1-2; clone_size: once; d_call: NA; v_call: TRBV10-1; cdr3_aa: CASSENDPGRYGYTF; cdr3_nt: TGCGCCAGCAGTGAGAACGACCCGGGACGCTATGGCTACACCTTC
j_call: TRBJ2-7; clone_size: NA; d_call: TRBD2; v_call: TRBV3-1/TRBV3-2; cdr3_aa: CASSRRSGRNEQYF; cdr3_nt: TGTGCCAGCAGCCGGCGTAGCGGGAGAAACGAGCAGTACTTC
j_call: TRBJ2-2; clone_size: NA; d_call: NA; v_call: TRBV29-1; cdr3_aa: CSAADYLNTGELFF; cdr3_nt: TGCAGCGCCGCGGACTACCTGAACACCGGGGAGCTGTTTTTT
j_call: TRBJ2-1; clone_size: NA; d_call: TRBD2; v_call: TRBV30; cdr3_aa: CAWSPLLGTSGSRDEQFF; cdr3_nt: TGTGCCTGGAGCCCCCTCTTGGGTACTAGCGGGAGCAGAGATGAGCAGTTCTTC
j_call: TRBJ2-7; clone_size: NA; d_call: NA; v_call: TRBV20-1; cdr3_aa: CSASRSLGEQYF; cdr3_nt: TGCAGTGCTAGTAGGAGTTTGGGCGAGCAGTACTTC
j_call: TRBJ2-7; clone_size: NA; d_call: TRBD2; v_call: TRBV5-4; cdr3_aa: CASSRLAGGAYEQYF; cdr3_nt: TGTGCCAGCAGCCGACTAGCGGGAGGGGCCTACGAGCAGTACTTC
j_call: TRBJ2-1; clone_size: NA; d_call: TRBD2; v_call: TRBV25-1; cdr3_aa: CASSEQLADYNEQFF; cdr3_nt: TGTGCCAGCAGTGAACAACTAGCGGACTACAATGAGCAGTTCTTC
j_call: TRBJ1-5; clone_size: few; d_call: NA; v_call: TRBV2; cdr3_aa: CASSDEVGQPQHF; cdr3_nt: TGTGCCAGCAGTGATGAAGTTGGCCAGCCCCAGCATTTT